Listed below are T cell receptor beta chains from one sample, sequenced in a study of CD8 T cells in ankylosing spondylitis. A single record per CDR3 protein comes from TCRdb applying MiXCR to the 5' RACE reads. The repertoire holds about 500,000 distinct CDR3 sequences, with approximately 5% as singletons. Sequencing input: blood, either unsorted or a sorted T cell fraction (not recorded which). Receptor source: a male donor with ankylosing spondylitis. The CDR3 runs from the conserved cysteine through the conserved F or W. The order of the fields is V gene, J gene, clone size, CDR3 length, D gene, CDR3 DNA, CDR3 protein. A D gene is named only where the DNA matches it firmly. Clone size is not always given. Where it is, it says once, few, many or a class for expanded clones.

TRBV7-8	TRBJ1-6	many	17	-	TGTGCCAGCAGCTTAGGCCGTGTCGGTTCCTATAATTCACCCCTCCACTTT	CASSLGRVGSYNSPLHF
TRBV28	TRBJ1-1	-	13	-	TGTGCCAGCAGTTATATTACGAACACTGAAGCTTTCTTT	CASSYITNTEAFF
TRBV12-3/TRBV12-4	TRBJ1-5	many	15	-	TGTGCCAGCAAGCCTCCCGGGGGGGCCGGTCAGCCCCAGCATTTT	CASKPPGGAGQPQHF
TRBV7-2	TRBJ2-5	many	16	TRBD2	TGTGCCAGCAGAACTAGCGGGGTAATCCACCAAGAGACCCAGTACTTC	CASRTSGVIHQETQYF
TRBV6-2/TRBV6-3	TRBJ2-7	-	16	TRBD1	TGTGCCAGCAGTTTAACACCGGGACAGGTTCGCTACGAGCAGTACTTC	CASSLTPGQVRYEQYF
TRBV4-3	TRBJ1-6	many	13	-	TGCGCCAGCAGCCAAGAAGTTCCTTCACCCCTCCACTTT	CASSQEVPSPLHF
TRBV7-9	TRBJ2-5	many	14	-	TGTGCCAGCAGCTTACTCCGGGTGGAAGAGACCCAGTACTTC	CASSLLRVEETQYF
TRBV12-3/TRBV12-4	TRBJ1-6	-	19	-	TGTGCCAGCAGCAAAGTGGGGACTTTTATTAGCTCCTATAATTCACCCCTCCACTTT	CASSKVGTFISSYNSPLHF
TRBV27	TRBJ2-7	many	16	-	TGTGCCAGCAGTTTCTCGTACGGGACACAGATCTACGAGCAGTACTTC	CASSFSYGTQIYEQYF
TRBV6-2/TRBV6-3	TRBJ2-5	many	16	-	TGTGCCAGCAGTTTGATTGGGGGACCGGGTCAAGAGACCCAGTACTTC	CASSLIGGPGQETQYF
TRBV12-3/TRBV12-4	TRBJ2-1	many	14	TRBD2	TGTGCCAGCAGTCTCCGTGGGCTAGCGGGAGGGCAGTTCTTC	CASSLRGLAGGQFF
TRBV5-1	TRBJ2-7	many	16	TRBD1	TGCGCCAGCAGCTTGGCTCCGGACAGGAACTTCTACGAGCAGTACTTC	CASSLAPDRNFYEQYF
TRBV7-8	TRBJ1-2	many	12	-	TGTGCCAGCAGCTTAGGGGGAGGGAGCTACACCTTC	CASSLGGGSYTF
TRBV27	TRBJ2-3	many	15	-	TGTGCCAGCAGTTATAGGGGGGCTCCCACAGATACGCAGTATTTT	CASSYRGAPTDTQYF
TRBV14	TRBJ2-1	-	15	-	TGTGCCAGCAGCCGGCGGGATGGGTCCTACAATGAGCAGTTCTTC	CASSRRDGSYNEQFF
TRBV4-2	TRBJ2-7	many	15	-	TGTGCCAGCAGCCTTCTCCCCGGACTGACCTACGAGCAGTACTTC	CASSLLPGLTYEQYF
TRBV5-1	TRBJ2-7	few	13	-	TGCGACAGCAGCTGGACTAAGTTCTACGAGCAGCACTTC	CDSSWTKFYEQHF
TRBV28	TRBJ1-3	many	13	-	TGTGCCAGCACCGGCAGCTCTGGAAACACCATATATTTT	CASTGSSGNTIYF
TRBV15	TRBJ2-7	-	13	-	TGTGCCACTTCGACCGGGCCCTCCTACGAGCAGTACTTC	CATSTGPSYEQYF
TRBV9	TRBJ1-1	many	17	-	TGTGCCAGCAGCGCGCCCGCTGATAAGAGCAGAGACACTGAAGCTTTCTTT	CASSAPADKSRDTEAFF
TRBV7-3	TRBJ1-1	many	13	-	TGTGCCAGCAGCTTAACTCTTAGGACTGAAGCTTTCTTT	CASSLTLRTEAFF
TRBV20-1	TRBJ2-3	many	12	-	TGCAGTGGCGGGCCGTTGACAGATACGCAGTATTTT	CSGGPLTDTQYF
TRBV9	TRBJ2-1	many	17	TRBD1	TGTGCCAGCAGCGCCGGGACAGTGGATTGGGAAAACAATGAGCAGTTCTTC	CASSAGTVDWENNEQFF
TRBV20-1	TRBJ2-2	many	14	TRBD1	TGCAGTGCTAGCAGGGGGCCAAGCACCGGGGAGCTGTTTTTT	CSASRGPSTGELFF
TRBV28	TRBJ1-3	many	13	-	TGTGCCAGCAGTTTAGCAGGGTTGGACACCATATATTTT	CASSLAGLDTIYF
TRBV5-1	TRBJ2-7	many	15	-	TGCGCCAGCAGCTCCCTTCGGAGGGGCGATCACGAGCAGTACTTC	CASSSLRRGDHEQYF
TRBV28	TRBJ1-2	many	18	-	TGTGCCAGCAGCCCCCACCCGGACAGCTACTCTTTCTTCTATGGCTACACCTTC	CASSPHPDSYSFFYGYTF
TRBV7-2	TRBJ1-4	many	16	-	TGTGCCAGCAGCTTAGCCTTTTCGGTGTTTAATGAAAAACTGTTTTTT	CASSLAFSVFNEKLFF
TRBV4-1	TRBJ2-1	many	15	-	TGCGCCAGCAGCCAATCCATCTCCCCCTACAATGAGCAGTTCTTC	CASSQSISPYNEQFF
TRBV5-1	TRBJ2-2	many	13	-	TGCGCCAGCAGCTGGGGGACCACCGGGGAGCTGTTTTTT	CASSWGTTGELFF
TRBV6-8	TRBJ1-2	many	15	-	TGTGCCAGCAGTTATGTGACACCTCCGTCCCGCGGCTACACCTTC	CASSYVTPPSRGYTF
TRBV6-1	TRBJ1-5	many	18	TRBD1	TGTGCCAGCAGTCCGTACGACAGGGGAAAAGCTAGCAATCAGCCCCAGCATTTT	CASSPYDRGKASNQPQHF
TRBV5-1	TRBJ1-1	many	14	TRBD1	TGCGCCAGCAGCTTGGTTACAGGGGGCACTGAAGCTTTCTTT	CASSLVTGGTEAFF
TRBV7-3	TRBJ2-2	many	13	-	TGTGCCAGCAGCTTAACGTTTGGCGGGGAGCTGTTTTTT	CASSLTFGGELFF
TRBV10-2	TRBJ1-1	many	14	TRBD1	TGCGCCAGCAGTCTAACAGGGGGAAGGACTGAAGCTTTCTTT	CASSLTGGRTEAFF
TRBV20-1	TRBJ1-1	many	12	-	TGCAGTGCTAGATCCGCCGGGACTGAAGCTTTCTTT	CSARSAGTEAFF
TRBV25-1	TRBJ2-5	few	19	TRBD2	TGTGCCAGCAGTGCCTTTTCCGGGACTAGCGGGGGGGCCGGGGAGACCCAGTACTTC	CASSAFSGTSGGAGETQYF
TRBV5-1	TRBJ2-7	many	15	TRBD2	TGCGCCAGCAGCTTTCTAGCGGGAGGCCCCTACGAGCAGTACTTC	CASSFLAGGPYEQYF